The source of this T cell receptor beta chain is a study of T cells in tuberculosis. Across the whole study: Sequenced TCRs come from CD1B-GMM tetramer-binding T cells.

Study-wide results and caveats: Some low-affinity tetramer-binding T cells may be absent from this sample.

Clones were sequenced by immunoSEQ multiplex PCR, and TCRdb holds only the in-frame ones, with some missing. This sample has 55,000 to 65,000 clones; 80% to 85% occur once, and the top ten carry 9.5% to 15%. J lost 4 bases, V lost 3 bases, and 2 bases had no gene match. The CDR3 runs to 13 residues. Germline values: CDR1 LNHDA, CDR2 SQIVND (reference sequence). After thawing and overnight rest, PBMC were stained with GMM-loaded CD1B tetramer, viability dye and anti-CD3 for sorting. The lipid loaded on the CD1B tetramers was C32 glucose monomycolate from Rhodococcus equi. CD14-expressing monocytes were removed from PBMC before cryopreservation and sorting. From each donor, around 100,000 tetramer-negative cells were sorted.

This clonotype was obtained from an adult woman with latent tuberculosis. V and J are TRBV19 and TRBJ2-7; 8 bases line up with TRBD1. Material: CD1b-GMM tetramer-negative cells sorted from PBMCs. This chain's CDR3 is CASSITGGYEQYF. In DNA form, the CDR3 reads TGTGCCAGTAGTATCACAGGGGGATACGAGCAGTACTTC.